This T cell receptor (beta chain) was documented in a study of T cell responses to AZD1222 COVID-19 vaccine. This clone was picked up a small number of times. The CDR3 is 12 residues long. Germline CDR1 SGDLS, CDR2 YYNGEE. Trimming removed 4 bases from V and 14 bases from J, with 13 bases in between. The table came from immunoSEQ multiplex PCR; TCRdb's copy has only in-frame clones and leaves some out. The table lists about 86,000 clones, over 85% of them singletons. The sequencing here drew on peripheral blood, taken on day 0 of AZD1222 vaccination. The clonotype was recovered from an adult in good health. The J gene is TRBJ1-6, the V gene TRBV9; D not resolved. For the CDR3, the DNA is TGTGCCAGCAGCCTCGAGGGTAGGACCCTCCACTTT. Protein: CASSLEGRTLHF.